Shown below are 30 T cell receptor beta chains from a single sample sequenced in a study of blood T cell repertoires in COVID-19. Here immunoSEQ multiplex PCR was the method, and the copy in TCRdb shows in-frame clones only, minus some. Of around 190,000 clones listed, 75% to 90% are singletons. Sequencing was carried out using peripheral blood. Receptor source: a woman aged 60 to 75 with acute or convalescent COVID-19.

This clone was observed a few times. Other DNA sequences within the sample encode an identical CDR3. The chain has TRBV11-3 and TRBJ1-3, with 10 bases identical to TRBD1. CDR1 SGHNT and CDR2 YENEEA come from the germline V gene. Trimming removed 5 bases from V and 2 bases from J; junction bases left unmatched: 3. CDR3 length: 15 amino acids. Here the CDR3 reads CASSPGQGPGNTIYF. In DNA form, the CDR3 reads TGTGCCAGCAGCCCGGGACAGGGGCCTGGAAACACCATATATTTT.

The genes are TRBV3-1 (or the pseudogene TRBV3-2) and TRBJ2-1; D possibly corresponds to TRBD2 (6 bases). The V gene lost 4 bases and the J gene lost 10 bases, with 20 bases spanning the gap. The CDR3 sequence is 15 residues long. CDR1 is LGHDT and CDR2 is YNNKEL in the germline V gene (reference sequence). CDR3 region: CASSPGLPRVIEQFF. As DNA, the CDR3 is TGTGCCAGCAGCCCGGGACTTCCCCGCGTAATCGAGCAGTTCTTC.

The chain employs TRBV6-5 and TRBJ1-5, with 8 positions matching TRBD1. The V gene's germline CDR1 is MNHEY and CDR2 SVGAGI. The CDR3 has 14 amino acids. The trim removed 5 bases at V and 7 bases at J, leaving 7 bases unmatched. The CDR3 DNA is TGTGCCAGCAGTCCCGACAGGGGAGGGCAGCCCCAGCATTTT. Its protein is CASSPDRGGQPQHF.

The chain is built from TRBV12-3 or TRBV12-4 and TRBJ1-1; 7 positions match TRBD1. The CDR3 covers 11 residues. V gave up 5 bases and J gave up 9 bases; unmatched junction bases: 3. CDR3 nucleotides: TGTGCCAGCAGTGCAGGGGGAAAAGCTTTCTTT. It is translated as CASSAGGKAFF.

The V gene is TRBV30, the J gene TRBJ1-3; unclear D gene. Germline V gene sequence: CDR1 GTSNPN, CDR2 SVGIG (reference sequence). This CDR3 comprises 15 residues. V was cut by 6 bases and J by 0 bases, with 15 bases left in between. CDR3 sequence (DNA): TGTGCCTGCACCCCCGGGTCCCTCTCTGGAAACACCATATATTTT. Its protein product is CACTPGSLSGNTIYF.

The V and J genes are TRBV19 and TRBJ1-2, with 8 bases lining up with TRBD1. The CDR3 contains 14 residues. Germline lookup yields CDR1 LNHDA and CDR2 SQIVND (reference sequence). V lost 6 bases, J lost 4 bases, and 7 bases stayed unmatched. The CDR3 reads CASRPGQAIYGYTF. The CDR3, as DNA: TGTGCCAGTAGGCCGGGACAGGCCATCTATGGCTACACCTTC. The full variable domain, completed using reference TRBV19 and TRBJ1-2, is DGGITQSPKYLFRKEGQNVTLSCEQNLNHDAMYWYRQDPGQGLRLIYYSQIVNDFQKGDIAEGYSVSREKKESFPLTVTSAQKNPTAFYLCASRPGQAIYGYTFGSGTRLTVV.

The sample holds a few counts of this clone. The chain employs TRBV29-1 and TRBJ1-1; TRBD1 is a possible D gene (6 bases). The germline V gene encodes CDR1 SQVTM and CDR2 ANQGSEA. The CDR3 is 14 residues long. Deletions cut 6 bases from V and 0 bases from J, with 14 bases between. The CDR3 reads CSVLPTGMNTEAFF. The CDR3 DNA reads TGCAGCGTCCTCCCCACAGGGATGAACACTGAAGCTTTCTTT.

This chain uses TRBV3-1 (or the pseudogene TRBV3-2) with TRBJ2-1; D may be TRBD1 (5 bases). The CDR3 is 16 amino acids. V was pared by 1 base and J by 8 bases, with 18 bases between. Germline CDR1 reads LGHDT; CDR2 reads YNNKEL (reference sequence). The CDR3 here is CASSQGFSRVVDEQFF. The DNA of the CDR3 is TGTGCCAGCAGCCAAGGGTTCAGCAGGGTAGTGGATGAGCAGTTCTTC.

The gene calls are TRBV6-5 and TRBJ2-1, with a possible D match to TRBD1 (7 bases). The CDR3 loop spans 11 amino acids. V was pared by 8 bases and J by 10 bases, with 12 bases between. Germline V lookup: CDR1 MNHEY, CDR2 SVGAGI. The CDR3 region has the DNA TGTGCCAGCCGGGACAGCGGGGAGCAGTTCTTC. Its translation is CASRDSGEQFF.

V usage is TRBV24-1 and J usage is TRBJ2-1; D unclear. CDR3 length: 14 residues. In germline, CDR1 is KGHDR, CDR2 SFDVKD. Deletions cut 2 bases from V and 4 bases from J, with 8 bases between. As DNA, the CDR3 is TGTGCCACCAGTGATTCTGTGAGTTACAATGAGCAGTTCTTC. It specifies CATSDSVSYNEQFF.

The chain couples TRBV14 to TRBJ2-5; 7 bases fit TRBD2. Germline trimming cut 1 base from V and 4 bases from J; bases unmatched to any gene: 12. Germline lookup yields CDR1 SGHDN and CDR2 FVKESK. CDR3 length equals 17 residues. The DNA of the CDR3 is TGTGCCAGCAGCCAAGCTACTAGGGTGGGAGGGCCAGAGACCCAGTACTTC. It is translated as CASSQATRVGGPETQYF. The variable domain in full, with the rest retrieved from reference TRBV14 and TRBJ2-5, is EAGVTQFPSHSVIEKGQTVTLRCDPISGHDNLYWYRRVMGKEIKFLLHFVKESKQDESGMPNNRFLAERTGGTYSTLKVQPAELEDSGVYFCASSQATRVGGPETQYFGPGTRLLVL.

The V gene is TRBV11-2, the J gene TRBJ1-1, with 10 bases that match TRBD1. CDR3 size: 14 residues. Germline V gives CDR1 SGHAT, CDR2 FQNNGV. Unmatched junction bases numbered 7, after V lost 5 bases and J lost 7 bases. The CDR3 nucleotides read TGTGCCAGCAGCCCCGAGGGACAGGGGATTGAAGCTTTCTTT. This codes for CASSPEGQGIEAFF.

This clone was seen only once. The rearrangement links TRBV6-5 to TRBJ1-5, with 8 bases aligning to TRBD1. J gave up 5 bases and V 3 bases, and 3 bases lay outside the gene matches. Germline assignment: CDR1 MNHEY and CDR2 SVGAGI. The CDR3 extends over 14 amino acids. The CDR3, as DNA: TGTGCCAGCAGTTATCGACAGGGGTATCAGCCCCAGCATTTT. Its translation: CASSYRQGYQPQHF.

The CDR3: CASSGGLIHSYEQYF. CDR3 nucleotide sequence: TGTGCCAGTAGTGGCGGGCTCATCCACTCCTACGAGCAGTACTTC. The J gene is TRBJ2-7, the V gene TRBV19, with D possibly matching TRBD2 (5 bases). The V gene's germline CDR1 is LNHDA and CDR2 SQIVND (reference sequence). Trimming pared 5 bases from V and 0 bases from J, leaving 14 bases between. CDR3 length equals 15 residues.

The chain joins TRBV27 to TRBJ2-6, with unresolved D. Trimming shortened V by 5 bases and J by 0 bases, and 8 bases separated the two germline ends. The germline CDR1 and CDR2 sequences are MNHEY and SMNVEV (reference sequence). The CDR3 loop spans 15 amino acids. Here the CDR3 reads CASSPRSSGANVLTF. The CDR3 region has the DNA TGTGCCAGCAGTCCCCGTAGCTCTGGGGCCAACGTCCTGACTTTC.

This clone was seen a single time. The chain links TRBV6-5 to TRBJ1-2, with TRBD1 identical over 7 bases. The germline CDR1 and CDR2 sequences are MNHEY and SVGAGI. This CDR3 is 14 amino acids long. Losses at the gene ends were 0 bases for V and 6 bases for J; bases not matched to a gene: 4. The CDR3 spells CASSYSGQRHGYTF. CDR3 bases: TGTGCCAGCAGTTACTCGGGACAGAGACATGGCTACACCTTC.

CDR3 amino acids: CASKGLGAQYF. The CDR3 nucleotides are TGTGCCAGCAAGGGACTGGGTGCGCAGTATTTT. The chain links TRBV6-5 to TRBJ2-3, with a possible D match to TRBD2 (6 bases). This CDR3 contains 11 residues. Germline V gene sequence: CDR1 MNHEY, CDR2 SVGAGI. Between the trimmed V and J ends, which lost 7 bases and 10 bases, there was a span of 12 bases.

The chain carries TRBV6-6 and TRBJ2-3; the D gene is possibly TRBD1 (5 bases). CDR1 MNHNY and CDR2 SVGAGI come from the germline V gene (reference sequence). V was pared by 5 bases and J by 2 bases, with 17 bases between. CDR3 length equals 16 residues. CDR3 in DNA: TGTGCCAGCAGTCCGACGAGACAGTCCGCCACAGATACGCAGTATTTT. Translation: CASSPTRQSATDTQYF.

The rearrangement links TRBV6-1 to TRBJ2-7; 9 bases line up with TRBD2. The V segment lost 4 bases and the J segment 3 bases; nucleotides outside the gene matches: 10. This CDR3 is 16 amino acids long. Germline values: CDR1 MNHNS, CDR2 SASEGT. The CDR3 protein is CASSVGASGALYEQYV. The CDR3 coding sequence is TGTGCCAGCAGTGTCGGGGCTAGCGGGGCCCTCTACGAGCAGTACGTC.

The rearrangement uses TRBV6-5 and TRBJ2-7; unclear D gene. Per germline, CDR1 MNHEY and CDR2 SVGAGI. V was clipped by 6 bases and J by 2 bases, with 17 bases between them. The CDR3 sequence is 15 residues long. The CDR3 region has the DNA TGTGCCAGCAGGACACTCCCCTTACTTCCCTACGAGCAGTACGTC. Its translation: CASRTLPLLPYEQYV.

The chain couples TRBV28 to TRBJ1-5; 7 bases line up with TRBD1. CDR3 length: 14 amino acids. J gave up 5 bases and V 3 bases, and 4 bases lay outside the gene matches. Germline CDR1 and CDR2: MDHEN and SYDVKM. The CDR3 spells CASSFSGQYQPQHF. CDR3 nucleotide sequence: TGTGCCAGCAGTTTCTCGGGACAGTATCAGCCCCAGCATTTT.

The chain has TRBV28 and TRBJ1-2, with TRBD1 identical over 10 bases. Per the germline V gene, CDR1 is MDHEN and CDR2 is SYDVKM. This CDR3 contains 18 residues. The junction had 20 bases not matched to a gene; V was cut back by 6 bases and J by 7 bases. As DNA, the CDR3 is TGTGCCAGCAGGTCCCACGCCGGGACAGGGGCCTTCGAGTTTGGCTACACCTTC. Residues: CASRSHAGTGAFEFGYTF.

This chain uses TRBV29-1 with TRBJ1-4; tentatively, D is TRBD1 (5 bases). V lost 4 bases and J lost 3, with 9 bases in between. This CDR3 has 13 residues. Germline V gives CDR1 SQVTM, CDR2 ANQGSEA. The CDR3 DNA sequence: TGCAGCGTTGCGCGGGGGGCTAATGAAAAACTGTTTTTT. Amino acids: CSVARGANEKLFF.

V usage is TRBV7-2 and J usage is TRBJ2-3, with a possible D match to TRBD1 (5 bases). The CDR3 length is 15 residues. Germline CDR1 reads SGHTA; CDR2 reads FQGNSA. V lost 4 bases to trimming and J lost 6 bases, with 17 bases between them. The CDR3 nucleotides are TGTGCCAGCAGCTCGACCAGGTGGGGCCCGGATACGCAGTATTTT. This gives the protein CASSSTRWGPDTQYF.

The rearrangement uses TRBV5-1 and TRBJ2-1; 9 positions agree with TRBD1. Germline loops: CDR1 SGHRS, CDR2 YFSETQ. The CDR3 contains 15 residues. V was pared by 2 bases and J by 8 bases, with 8 bases of the junction left unmatched. CDR3 residues: CASSFDGQGSYEQFF. CDR3 DNA: TGCGCCAGCAGCTTCGATGGACAGGGGTCTTATGAGCAGTTCTTC.

In its sample, this clone was seen a few times. The chain combines TRBV3-1 (or the pseudogene TRBV3-2) with TRBJ1-5; D unclear. Trimming removed 4 bases from V and 7 bases from J, with 14 bases in between. Germline CDR1 and CDR2: LGHDT and YNNKEL (reference sequence). This CDR3 comprises 14 residues. CDR3 region: CASSLSGISQPQHF. CDR3 sequence (DNA): TGTGCCAGCAGCCTTTCGGGGATTTCACAGCCCCAGCATTTT.

V is TRBV21-1 and J is TRBJ1-4; TRBD1, the table's D call, was not compared with the DNA. TRBV21-1 constitutes a pseudogene. The CDR3 sequence is 16 residues long. CDR3 DNA sequence: TGTGCCAGCAGCAAATCACAGGGGGCAGACGATGAAAAACTGTTTTTT. Translation: CASSKSQGADDEKLFF.

J is TRBJ1-2 and V is TRBV27, with D possibly being TRBD1 (5 bases). V lost 5 bases and J lost 3, with 13 bases in between. Germline CDR1 and CDR2: MNHEY and SMNVEV (reference sequence). The CDR3 loop spans 14 amino acids. CDR3 DNA sequence: TGTGCCAGCAGTCTCGGGGGAGGGGACTATGGCTACACCTTC. Translated, it gives CASSLGGGDYGYTF.

This CDR3 is CASSPRAGRAKNIQYF. The CDR3 region has the DNA TGTGCCAGTAGTCCCCGAGCGGGACGAGCCAAAAACATTCAGTACTTC. The J gene is TRBJ2-4, the V gene TRBV19; the match to TRBD2 covers 7 bases. This CDR3 region has 16 residues. V dropped 5 bases and J dropped 0; count of bases not matched to a gene: 7. The germline gives CDR1 LNHDA, CDR2 SQIVND (reference sequence).

The chain combines TRBV5-1 with TRBJ1-5, with a tentative D call TRBD1 (5 bases). V was shortened by 0 bases and J by 4 bases, with 8 bases between the two germline ends. Per germline, CDR1 SGHRS and CDR2 YFSETQ. The CDR3 is made up of 14 amino acids. Here the CDR3 reads CASSLDGANQPQHF. As DNA, the CDR3 is TGCGCCAGCAGCTTGGATGGGGCAAATCAGCCCCAGCATTTT.